This TCR beta chain emerged from a study of blood T cell repertoires in COVID-19. Study-wide context: T cells, B-cell-depleted T cells, or PBMCs supplied cDNA or gDNA.

The CDR3 is 15 amino acids. The germline V gene encodes CDR1 KGHSH and CDR2 LQKENI. Trimming at V came to 2 bases and at J to 6 bases, leaving 9 bases not matched to a gene. Cohort 3 recovered donors had two negative PCRs, clearance, or symptom resolution. The protocol was immunoSEQ multiplex PCR, while the TCRdb copy is restricted to in-frame clones and leaves out a portion. The sample lists more than 200,000 clones, around 84% seen once, with around 1.6% in the top ten. The clonotype comes from a woman in her forties or fifties who had recovered from COVID-19. Sequencing was done on a sample of PBMCs or T cells enriched from blood (not recorded which). The chain is built from TRBV18 and TRBJ2-7; 8 bases are shared with TRBD1. In DNA form, the CDR3 reads TGTGCCAGCTCACCATTAGGACAGGGTCAGGGCGAGCAGTACTTC. Translation gives CASSPLGQGQGEQYF.